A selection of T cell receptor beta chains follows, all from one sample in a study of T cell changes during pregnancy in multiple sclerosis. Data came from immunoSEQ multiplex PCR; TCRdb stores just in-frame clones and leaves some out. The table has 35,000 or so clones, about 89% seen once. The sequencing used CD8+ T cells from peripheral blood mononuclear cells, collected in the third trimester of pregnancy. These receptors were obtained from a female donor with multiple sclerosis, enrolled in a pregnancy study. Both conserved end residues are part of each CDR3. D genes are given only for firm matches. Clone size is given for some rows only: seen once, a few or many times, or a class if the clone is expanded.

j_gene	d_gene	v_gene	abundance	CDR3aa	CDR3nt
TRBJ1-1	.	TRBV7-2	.	CASSLEYGDYMNTEAFF	TGTGCCAGCAGCTTAGAGTACGGGGACTACATGAACACTGAAGCTTTCTTT
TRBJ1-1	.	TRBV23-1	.	CASSHFTGTQEAFF	TGCGCCAGCAGCCATTTTACCGGGACACAAGAAGCTTTCTTT
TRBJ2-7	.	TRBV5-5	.	CASSLVAGLSYEQYF	TGTGCCAGCAGCTTGGTTGCAGGGCTCTCCTACGAGCAGTACTTC
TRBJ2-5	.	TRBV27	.	CASSSLPGTSKETQYF	TGTGCCAGCAGCTCACTCCCCGGGACAAGTAAAGAGACCCAGTACTTC
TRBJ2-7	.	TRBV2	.	CASEVTAYEQYF	TGTGCCAGCGAAGTGACAGCCTACGAGCAGTACTTC
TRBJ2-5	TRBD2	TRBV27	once	CASSSLGGLTQYF	TGTGCCAGCAGTTCTCTGGGGGGGTTGACCCAGTACTTC
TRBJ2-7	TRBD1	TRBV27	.	CPPGQGFPYEQYF	TGTCCTCCGGGACAGGGGTTTCCCTACGAGCAGTACTTC
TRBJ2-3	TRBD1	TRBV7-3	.	CASSFHPWDRENTDTQYF	TGTGCCAGCAGCTTTCATCCCTGGGACAGAGAAAACACAGATACGCAGTATTTT
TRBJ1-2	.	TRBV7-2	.	CASSAGTPANYGYTF	TGTGCCAGCAGCGCAGGGACACCTGCTAACTATGGCTACACCTTC
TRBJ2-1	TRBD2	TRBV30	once	CAWISGRGEQFF	TGTGCCTGGATTAGCGGGAGAGGTGAGCAGTTCTTC
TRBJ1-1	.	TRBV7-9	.	CASKRTGTSQGEAFF	TGTGCCAGCAAGAGAACCGGGACCTCTCAGGGGGAAGCTTTCTTT
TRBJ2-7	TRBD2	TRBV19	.	CASTAGTSNEQYF	TGTGCCAGTACCGCCGGGACTAGCAACGAGCAGTACTTC
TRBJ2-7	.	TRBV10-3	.	CAISAGDSSYEQYF	TGTGCCATCAGTGCGGGGGACAGTTCCTACGAGCAGTACTTC